The 32 T cell receptor beta chains below all came from one sample that was sequenced in a study of blood T cell repertoires in COVID-19. Sequencing used immunoSEQ multiplex PCR; TCRdb keeps in-frame clones, though not all of them. The table has 200,000 to 250,000 clones, approximately 91% seen once. Sequenced material: peripheral blood. Receptors were obtained from a man aged 45-65 years with COVID-19, enrolled during active disease.

The genes are TRBV19 and TRBJ1-5; D is undetermined. Germline CDR1 reads LNHDA; CDR2 reads SQIVND (reference sequence). The CDR3 covers 12 residues. Trimming stripped 1 base from V and 10 bases from J, with 8 bases between. The CDR3 protein is CASSIVPGPQHF. For the CDR3, the DNA is TGTGCCAGTAGTATAGTCCCGGGACCCCAGCATTTT.

This clone was seen a handful of times. This rearrangement joins TRBV7-9 to TRBJ1-6, with a weak D call TRBD1 (5 bases). Trimming left V 2 bases short and J 14 bases short, with 28 bases between. There are 18 residues in the CDR3. Germline values: CDR1 SEHNR, CDR2 FQNEAQ (reference sequence). The CDR3, as DNA: TGTGCCAGCAGCTTAAACCCTTTAAATTCAGCCCGGGGGATAACCCTCCACTTT. This gives the protein CASSLNPLNSARGITLHF. The complete variable domain, with remaining parts taken from reference TRBV7-9 and TRBJ1-6, reads DTGVSQNPRHKITKRGQNVTFRCDPISEHNRLYWYRQTLGQGPEFLTYFQNEAQLEKSRLLSDRFSAERPKGSFSTLEIQRTEQGDSAMYLCASSLNPLNSARGITLHFGNGTRLTVT.

V gene TRBV30 combines with J gene TRBJ2-5, with D hard to call. The CDR3 covers 12 residues. CDR1 and CDR2 (germline): GTSNPN, SVGIG (reference sequence). V gave up 2 bases and J gave up 5 bases, with 9 bases separating them. As DNA, the CDR3 is TGTGCCTGGAGTTTTAACGAGGAGACCCAGTACTTC. It specifies CAWSFNEETQYF. Complete variable domain (other parts from reference TRBV30 and TRBJ2-5): SQTIHQWPATLVQPVGSPLSLECTVEGTSNPNLYWYRQAAGRGLQLLFYSVGIGQISSEVPQNLSASRPQDRQFILSSKKLLLSDSGFYLCAWSFNEETQYFGPGTRLLVL.

The J gene is TRBJ2-1, the V gene TRBV7-8; D remains ambiguous. V was clipped by 5 bases and J by 4 bases, with 6 bases between them. The CDR3 is 12 amino acids. Germline CDR1 is SGHVS and CDR2 is FQNEAQ. The CDR3 DNA sequence: TGTGCCAGCAGCCCTCAGTACAATGAGCAGTTCTTC. It encodes CASSPQYNEQFF.

The V call is TRBV11-2, the J call TRBJ2-7, with D possibly TRBD2 on 6 matching bases. This CDR3 has 12 amino acids. Deletions cut 7 bases from V and 3 bases from J, with 10 bases between. The germline V gene has CDR1 SGHAT and CDR2 FQNNGV. The CDR3 loop is CASNLGGYEQYF. CDR3 nucleotide sequence: TGTGCCAGCAATTTGGGGGGCTACGAGCAGTACTTC.

The chain joins TRBV6-5 to TRBJ1-2; the D is unclear. Germline V CDR1 and CDR2: MNHEY, SVGAGI. The CDR3 loop spans 14 amino acids. V was trimmed by 5 bases and J by 4 bases, leaving 14 bases between them. CDR3 DNA: TGTGCCAGCAGTCTAAAGTGGGCAGCCTATGGCTACACCTTC. Protein product: CASSLKWAAYGYTF.

The rearrangement joins TRBV7-2 to TRBJ2-7; D gene unclear. Germline CDR1 is SGHTA and CDR2 is FQGNSA. Trimming stripped 2 bases from V and 1 base from J, with 9 bases between. The CDR3 loop spans 14 amino acids. The CDR3 coding sequence is TGTGCCAGCAGCTTAAGCCACTCTTCCTACGAGCAGTACTTC. Its translation is CASSLSHSSYEQYF. Using reference TRBV7-2 and TRBJ2-7 for the parts outside the CDR3, the full variable domain is GAGVSQSPSNKVTEKGKDVELRCDPISGHTALYWYRQSLGQGLEFLIYFQGNSAPDKSGLPSDRFSAERTGGSVSTLTIQRTQQEDSAVYLCASSLSHSSYEQYFGPGTRLTVT.

This clone has a handful of counts. The chain links TRBV30 to TRBJ1-6, with D maybe TRBD1 (6 bases). V was pared by 2 bases and J by 6 bases, with 11 bases between. Germline-derived CDR1 and CDR2 are GTSNPN and SVGIG (reference sequence). This CDR3 contains 14 residues. CDR3 residues: CAWSIDRSNSPLHF. CDR3 nucleotides: TGTGCCTGGAGTATTGACAGGAGTAATTCACCCCTCCACTTT.

The chain joins TRBV7-6 to TRBJ2-3; 8 bases line up with TRBD2. With 5 bases clipped from V and 5 bases from J, the junction kept 6 bases outside the gene matches. The CDR3 runs to 14 residues. The germline gives CDR1 SGHVS, CDR2 FNYEAQ. The CDR3 sequence is CASSQGLGKDTQYF. Written as DNA, the CDR3 is TGTGCCAGCAGCCAGGGACTAGGAAAAGATACGCAGTATTTT.

The CDR3 region is CASSQDLRVAGRETQYF. CDR3 nucleotides: TGCGCCAGCAGCCAAGATCTGAGGGTAGCGGGGCGAGAGACCCAGTACTTC. The chain employs TRBV4-3 and TRBJ2-5, with 8 bases that match TRBD2. The trim removed 0 bases at V and 4 bases at J, leaving 10 bases unmatched. The CDR3 is 17 residues long. CDR1 and CDR2 (germline): LGHNA, YSLEER.

This clone has only a few counts. The CDR3 loop is CASSEQGGNTEAFF. As DNA, the CDR3 is TGCGCCAGCAGCGAACAGGGTGGGAACACTGAAGCTTTCTTT. The chain is built from TRBV5-1 and TRBJ1-1; tentatively, D is TRBD1 (6 bases). CDR1 is SGHRS, CDR2 YFSETQ, per germline. Trimming pared 4 bases from V and 1 base from J, leaving 11 bases between. CDR3 size: 14 residues.

J is TRBJ1-2 and V is TRBV6-5, with 7 bases aligning to TRBD1. The CDR3 sequence is 13 residues long. Looked up from germline, CDR1 is MNHEY and CDR2 is SVGAGI. J lost 5 bases, V lost 8 bases, and 8 bases had no gene match. The CDR3 region has the DNA TGTGCCAGCGGCGGACAGGCCTTATATGGCTACACCTTC. Translation: CASGGQALYGYTF.

The chain is built from TRBV6-2 or TRBV6-3 and TRBJ1-5; 8 bases align to TRBD1. With 3 bases clipped from V and 5 bases from J, the junction kept 3 bases outside the gene matches. Germline-derived CDR1 and CDR2 are MNHEY and SVGEGT. This CDR3 has 14 amino acids. As DNA, the CDR3 is TGTGCCAGCAGTTATGGACAGGGATATCAGCCCCAGCATTTT. It translates to CASSYGQGYQPQHF.

The rearrangement links TRBV30 to TRBJ2-3; 7 bases fit TRBD2. V dropped 5 bases and J dropped 6; count of bases not matched to a gene: 11. The germline V gene encodes CDR1 GTSNPN and CDR2 SVGIG (reference sequence). This CDR3 region has 14 residues. The CDR3 nucleotides read TGTGCCTGGGCCGCTGCGGGAGTATGGGATACGCAGTATTTT. Residues: CAWAAAGVWDTQYF.

This clone was recorded a few times. The chain links TRBV7-9 to TRBJ2-5, with TRBD2 as a possible D gene (6 bases). Germline values: CDR1 SEHNR, CDR2 FQNEAQ (reference sequence). The CDR3 is 16 amino acids. The V gene lost 2 bases and the J gene lost 9 bases, with 22 bases spanning the gap. DNA for the CDR3: TGTGCCAGCAGCTTAATGGTCGGGGGTGCTCAAACGGCCCAGTACTTC. It translates to CASSLMVGGAQTAQYF.

This clone was observed a handful of times. The chain combines TRBV5-4 with TRBJ1-1; D is perhaps TRBD1 (6 bases). CDR1 is SGHNT, CDR2 YYREEE, per germline (reference sequence). The CDR3 has 14 residues. V shed 0 bases and J shed 0 bases, with 6 bases lying between them. The CDR3 loop is CASSLEGVNTEAFF. The CDR3 nucleotides read TGTGCCAGCAGCTTGGAGGGGGTGAACACTGAAGCTTTCTTT.

The chain recombines TRBV6-2 or TRBV6-3 with TRBJ2-3, with 10 positions matching TRBD2. Germline CDR1 is MNHEY and CDR2 is SVGEGT. The CDR3 length is 16 residues. With 5 bases clipped from V and 5 bases from J, the junction kept 10 bases outside the gene matches. DNA for the CDR3: TGTGCCAGCAGTCAACTAAGCGGGAGGGCCATAGATACGCAGTATTTT. Its protein is CASSQLSGRAIDTQYF.

This clone appeared once. In nucleotides, the CDR3 is TGTGCCATCAGTGAGAGTCCCTCGGCAACAGAATGGACTGAAGCTTTCTTT. It is translated as CAISESPSATEWTEAFF. The V gene is TRBV10-3, the J gene TRBJ1-1; D call uncertain. In germline, CDR1 is ENHRY, CDR2 SYGVKD. The CDR3 length is 17 residues. V lost 2 bases and J lost 5, with 21 bases in between.

The chain has TRBV30 and TRBJ1-3; no reliable D call. CDR1 is GTSNPN and CDR2 is SVGIG in the germline V gene (reference sequence). V was trimmed by 5 bases and J by 0 bases, leaving 5 bases between them. This CDR3 comprises 12 residues. CDR3 DNA: TGTGCCTGGGGGAGCTCTGGAAACACCATATATTTT. Translated: CAWGSSGNTIYF.

This chain links TRBV6-4 with TRBJ1-2; possibly TRBD1 for D (6 bases). Trimming pared 6 bases from V and 2 bases from J, leaving 10 bases between. The CDR3 loop spans 13 amino acids. Germline loops: CDR1 MRHNA, CDR2 SNTAGT. CDR3 protein: CASSPQGNYGYTF. DNA of the CDR3: TGTGCCAGCAGCCCCCAGGGGAACTATGGCTACACCTTC.

For the CDR3, the DNA is TGTGCCAGCAGCTGGAGACTAGCGGGATACAATGAGCAGTTCTTC. It specifies CASSWRLAGYNEQFF. This rearrangement joins TRBV6-2 or TRBV6-3 to TRBJ2-1, with 11 positions matching TRBD2. After removal of 6 bases from V and 4 bases from J, the junction contained 5 bases not matched to a gene. The CDR3 sequence is 15 residues long. CDR1 is MNHEY and CDR2 is SVGEGT in the germline V gene.

J is TRBJ2-5 and V is TRBV19, with D maybe TRBD2 (6 bases). Germline CDR1 LNHDA, CDR2 SQIVND (reference sequence). Deletions cut 3 bases from V and 5 bases from J, with 16 bases between. CDR3 length equals 15 residues. The CDR3 is CASSIPGSVRETQYF. In DNA, the CDR3 is TGTGCCAGTAGTATTCCCGGGAGCGTTCGGGAGACCCAGTACTTC.

This chain joins TRBV6-1 and TRBJ1-4; perhaps TRBD1 as D (5 bases). The CDR3 contains 19 residues. Germline CDR1 MNHNS, CDR2 SASEGT. Trimming stripped 4 bases from V and 0 bases from J, with 21 bases between. The CDR3 sequence: CASSVGGPGQLATNEKLFF. CDR3 nucleotides: TGTGCCAGCAGTGTGGGGGGACCGGGGCAGCTTGCAACTAATGAAAAACTGTTTTTT.

This clone was counted only a few times. The V call is TRBV6-5, the J call TRBJ2-7; 8 positions agree with TRBD1. The J segment lost 2 bases and the V segment lost 0 bases, leaving 6 bases of the junction unmatched. CDR3 length: 16 residues. Germline values: CDR1 MNHEY, CDR2 SVGAGI. The CDR3 protein is CASSYSRTGRPYEQYF. In DNA form, the CDR3 reads TGTGCCAGCAGTTACTCGAGGACAGGGAGGCCCTACGAGCAGTACTTC.

Here the CDR3 reads CASSLQGVTDSYEQYF. Written as DNA, the CDR3 is TGTGCCAGCAGTTTACAGGGGGTCACAGACTCCTACGAGCAGTACTTC. The rearrangement joins TRBV27 to TRBJ2-7, with 7 bases matching TRBD1. In germline, CDR1 is MNHEY, CDR2 SMNVEV (reference sequence). CDR3 length equals 16 residues. V was clipped by 2 bases and J by 0 bases; unmatched bases: 7.

The chain employs TRBV7-8 and TRBJ1-1; no clear D gene. Germline CDR1 is SGHVS and CDR2 is FQNEAQ. V shed 1 base and J shed 11 bases, with 14 bases lying between them. This CDR3 comprises 13 residues. CDR3: CASSLGRPVAAFF. CDR3 bases: TGTGCCAGCAGCTTAGGGAGACCCGTAGCGGCTTTCTTT.

CDR3 bases: TGTGCCAGCAGCAATCCGAGGACAGGGGTCTACAATGAGCAGTTCTTC. Translating gives CASSNPRTGVYNEQFF. The genes are TRBV14 and TRBJ2-1; 9 bases align to TRBD1. Germline V gene lookup returns CDR1 SGHDN and CDR2 FVKESK. Trimming at V came to 5 bases and at J to 3 bases, leaving 8 bases not matched to a gene. The CDR3 has 16 amino acids.

V usage is TRBV10-3 and J usage is TRBJ2-5, with 11 bases that match TRBD2. The CDR3 is 15 residues long. Trimming took 3 bases from V and 5 from J; bases not matched to a gene: 5. Germline values: CDR1 ENHRY, CDR2 SYGVKD. CDR3 in amino acids: CAISDGTSGLETQYF. In nucleotides, the CDR3 is TGTGCCATCAGTGACGGGACTAGCGGCTTGGAGACCCAGTACTTC.

This chain connects TRBV25-1 to TRBJ2-1, with 8 bases that match TRBD2. CDR3 size: 14 residues. The germline gives CDR1 MGHDK, CDR2 SYGVNS. Trimming removed 2 bases from V and 7 bases from J; junction bases left unmatched: 4. The CDR3 DNA sequence: TGTGCCAGCAGTGAAGGGACTAGATGGAATGAGCAGTTCTTC. Translating gives CASSEGTRWNEQFF.

This clone turned up a few times. The chain couples TRBV18 to TRBJ2-2; D may be TRBD2 (5 bases). The CDR3 runs 14 residues. Germline V gene lookup returns CDR1 KGHSH and CDR2 LQKENI. Trimming took off 6 bases at V and 4 bases at J, with 12 bases between the two ends. The CDR3 bases are TGTGCCAGCTCCCGGGGTCCCAGCACCGGGGAGCTGTTTTTT. Translation gives CASSRGPSTGELFF.

The V call is TRBV19, the J call TRBJ2-1; TRBD1 aligns across 10 bases. The CDR3 covers 13 residues. Germline CDR1 and CDR2: LNHDA and SQIVND (reference sequence). Unmatched junction bases numbered 3, after V lost 6 bases and J lost 7 bases. This CDR3 reads CASSRQGANEQFF. CDR3 nucleotides: TGTGCCAGTAGCCGACAGGGGGCGAATGAGCAGTTCTTC. The full variable domain, with the rest looked up from reference TRBV19 and TRBJ2-1, is DGGITQSPKYLFRKEGQNVTLSCEQNLNHDAMYWYRQDPGQGLRLIYYSQIVNDFQKGDIAEGYSVSREKKESFPLTVTSAQKNPTAFYLCASSRQGANEQFFGPGTRLTVL.

The chain joins TRBV20-1 to TRBJ1-1; D may be TRBD1 (6 bases). Trimming removed 5 bases at V and 8 bases at J, with 12 bases between. Looked up from germline, CDR1 is DFQATT and CDR2 is SNEGSKA (reference sequence). CDR3 length equals 11 residues. The CDR3 DNA reads as TGCAGTGCTGGGGGGGGCTGGGAAGCTTTCTTT. Its protein is CSAGGGWEAFF.